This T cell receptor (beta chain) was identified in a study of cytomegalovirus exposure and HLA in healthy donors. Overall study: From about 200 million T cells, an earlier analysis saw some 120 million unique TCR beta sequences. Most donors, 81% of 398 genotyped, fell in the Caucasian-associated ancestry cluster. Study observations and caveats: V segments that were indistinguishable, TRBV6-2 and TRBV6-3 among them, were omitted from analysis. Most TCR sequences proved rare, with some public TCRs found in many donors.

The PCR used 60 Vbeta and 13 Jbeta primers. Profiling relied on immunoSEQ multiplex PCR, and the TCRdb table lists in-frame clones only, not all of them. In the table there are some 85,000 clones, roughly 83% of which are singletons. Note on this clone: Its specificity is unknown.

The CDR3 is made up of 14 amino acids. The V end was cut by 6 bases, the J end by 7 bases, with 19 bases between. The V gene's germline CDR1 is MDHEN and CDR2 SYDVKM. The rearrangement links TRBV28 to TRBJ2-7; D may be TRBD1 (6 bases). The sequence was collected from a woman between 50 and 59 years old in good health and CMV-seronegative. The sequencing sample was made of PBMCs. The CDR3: CASRKGQRGYEQYF. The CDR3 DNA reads TGTGCCAGCAGAAAAGGACAGAGGGGTTATGAGCAGTACTTC.